These 5 T cell receptor beta chains were sequenced from one sample in a study of shared clonotypes between healthy human individuals. Produced via immunoSEQ multiplex PCR; TCRdb's table is partial and in-frame only. The data show about 2.3 million clones, with 90% to 95% seen just once and about 0.41% held by the top ten. The sample taken for sequencing was naive CD4+ T cells from PBMCs. Subset in this sample: CD45RA+ positively selected. Receptors originate from a man between 18 and 29 years old in good health. Some clones in this sample may be carry-over from other donors' samples.

CDR3: CASSPGTGEIRWYEQFF. Here the CDR3 DNA reads TGCGCCAGCAGCCCAGGGACAGGGGAAATCAGATGGTATGAGCAGTTCTTC. The chain recombines TRBV5-1 with TRBJ2-1; 10 nucleotides match TRBD1. The CDR3 has 17 amino acids. V gave up 4 bases and J gave up 8 bases; unmatched junction bases: 15. From germline, CDR1 is SGHRS and CDR2 YFSETQ. The whole variable domain, remainder taken from reference TRBV5-1 and TRBJ2-1, is KAGVTQTPRYLIKTRGQQVTLSCSPISGHRSVSWYQQTPGQGLQFLFEYFSETQRNKGNFPGRFSGRQFSNSRSEMNVSTLELGDSALYLCASSPGTGEIRWYEQFFGPGTRLTVL.

Regarding this clone: The same CDR3 also results from other DNA sequences found in this sample. The V and J genes are TRBV28 and TRBJ1-1; D may be TRBD1 (5 bases). The V end was cut by 2 bases, the J end by 0 bases, with 7 bases between. Germline CDR1 MDHEN, CDR2 SYDVKM. This CDR3 spans 14 amino acids. The CDR3 DNA follows: TGTGCCAGCAGTTTACCAGGGCTGAACACTGAAGCTTTCTTT. It codes for CASSLPGLNTEAFF.

In this sample, this clone turned up once. The same CDR3 can be traced to other DNA sequences in this sample. V and J are TRBV5-1 and TRBJ2-1; 10 bases agree with TRBD2. The CDR3 spans 14 residues. Looked up from germline, CDR1 is SGHRS and CDR2 is YFSETQ. Trimming removed 2 bases from V and 9 bases from J; junction bases left unmatched: 5. The CDR3 loop is CASSLAGGLGEQFF. The CDR3 DNA sequence: TGCGCCAGCAGCTTAGCGGGAGGGCTGGGTGAGCAGTTCTTC. Drawing the rest from reference TRBV5-1 and TRBJ2-1, the complete variable domain is KAGVTQTPRYLIKTRGQQVTLSCSPISGHRSVSWYQQTPGQGLQFLFEYFSETQRNKGNFPGRFSGRQFSNSRSEMNVSTLELGDSALYLCASSLAGGLGEQFFGPGTRLTVL.

The chain links TRBV2 to TRBJ2-5, with 14 bases matching TRBD2. Germline V gene data show CDR1 as SNHLY and CDR2 as FYNNEI. V lost 7 bases and J lost 2; bases outside the gene matches: 6. This CDR3 is 16 amino acids long. Written as DNA, the CDR3 is TGTGCCAGCATTCCGGGACTAGCGGGAGTACAAGAGACCCAGTACTTC. Amino acids: CASIPGLAGVQETQYF.

The chain combines TRBV18 with TRBJ2-7; TRBD1 matches at 7 bases. The CDR3 has 15 amino acids. Germline V gives CDR1 KGHSH, CDR2 LQKENI. V shed 3 bases and J 2 bases; nucleotides not matched to a gene: 7. CDR3 sequence: CASSPGWDSAYEQYF. In DNA, the CDR3 is TGTGCCAGCTCACCGGGCTGGGACAGCGCCTACGAGCAGTACTTC.